This T cell receptor (beta chain) was captured in a study of blood T cells in healthy people across ages. PCR was performed a second time for about 7 to 11 cycles using a sample-barcoded 5' primer and a J-beta primer mix. TCRdb ran MiXCR on the 5' RACE reads and lists one entry per CDR3 protein. The data show more than 800,000 distinct CDR3 sequences, under 45% seen once. This clonotype has just a few counts. This CDR3 is 16 amino acids long. V was cut by 3 bases and J by 1 base, with 15 bases left in between. Germline CDR1 reads SNHLY; CDR2 reads FYNNEI. What was sequenced was blood. The chain couples TRBV2 to TRBJ2-5; D not resolved. The sequence came from a woman aged 60-75 years in good health. The CDR3 sequence is CASSDAATVGQETQYF. CDR3 bases: TGTGCCAGCAGTGATGCCGCGACCGTGGGCCAAGAGACCCAGTACTTC.